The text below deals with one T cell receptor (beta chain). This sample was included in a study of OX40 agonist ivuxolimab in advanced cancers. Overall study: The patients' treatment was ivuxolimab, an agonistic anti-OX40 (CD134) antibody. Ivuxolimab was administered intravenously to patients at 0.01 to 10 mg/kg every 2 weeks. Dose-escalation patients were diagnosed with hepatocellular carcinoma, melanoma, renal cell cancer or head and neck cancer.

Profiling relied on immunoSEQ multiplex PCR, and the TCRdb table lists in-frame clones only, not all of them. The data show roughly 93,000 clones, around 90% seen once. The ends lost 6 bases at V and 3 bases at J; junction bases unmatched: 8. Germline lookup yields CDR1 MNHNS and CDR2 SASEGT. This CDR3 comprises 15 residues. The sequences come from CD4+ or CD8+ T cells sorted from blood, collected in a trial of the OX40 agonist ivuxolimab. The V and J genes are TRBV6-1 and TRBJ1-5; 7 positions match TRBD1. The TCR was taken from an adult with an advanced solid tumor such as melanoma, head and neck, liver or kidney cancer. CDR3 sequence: CASRPTGQINQPQHF. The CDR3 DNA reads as TGTGCCAGCAGGCCTACGGGACAGATCAATCAGCCCCAGCATTTT.